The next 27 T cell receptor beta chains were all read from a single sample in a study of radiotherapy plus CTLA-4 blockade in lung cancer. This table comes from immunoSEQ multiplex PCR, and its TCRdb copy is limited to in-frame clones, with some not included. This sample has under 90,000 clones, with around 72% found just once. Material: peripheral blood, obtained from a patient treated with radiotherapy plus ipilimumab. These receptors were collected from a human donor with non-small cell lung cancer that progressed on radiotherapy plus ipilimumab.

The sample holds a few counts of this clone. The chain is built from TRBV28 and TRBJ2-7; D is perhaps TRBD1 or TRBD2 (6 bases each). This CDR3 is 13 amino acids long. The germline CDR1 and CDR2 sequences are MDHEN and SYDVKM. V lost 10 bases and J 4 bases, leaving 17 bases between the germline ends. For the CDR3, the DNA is TGTGCCACCCAATCGGGGGCGTTATACGAGCAGTACTTC. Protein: CATQSGALYEQYF.

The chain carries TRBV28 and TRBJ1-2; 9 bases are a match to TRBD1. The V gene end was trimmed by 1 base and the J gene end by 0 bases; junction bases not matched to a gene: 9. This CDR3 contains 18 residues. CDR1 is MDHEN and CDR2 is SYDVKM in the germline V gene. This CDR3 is CASSLFSTGGLANYGYTF. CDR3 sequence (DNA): TGTGCCAGCAGTTTATTCTCGACAGGGGGTCTTGCTAACTATGGCTACACCTTC.

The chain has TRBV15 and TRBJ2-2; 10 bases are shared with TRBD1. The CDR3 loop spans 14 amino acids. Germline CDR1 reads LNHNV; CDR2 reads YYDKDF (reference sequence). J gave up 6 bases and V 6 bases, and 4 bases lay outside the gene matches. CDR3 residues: CATSRDRGSGELFF. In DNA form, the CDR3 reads TGTGCCACCAGTCGGGACAGGGGATCCGGGGAGCTGTTTTTT.

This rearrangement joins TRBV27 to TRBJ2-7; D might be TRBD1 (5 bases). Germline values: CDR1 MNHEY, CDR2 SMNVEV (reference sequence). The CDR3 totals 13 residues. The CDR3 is CAQVTTCFFEQYF. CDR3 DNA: TGTGCACAGGTAACTACTTGCTTTTTCGAGCAGTACTTC.

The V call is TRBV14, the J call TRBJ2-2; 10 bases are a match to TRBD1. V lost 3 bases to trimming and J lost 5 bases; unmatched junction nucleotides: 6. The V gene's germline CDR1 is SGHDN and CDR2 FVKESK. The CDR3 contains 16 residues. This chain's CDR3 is CASSHLPGQGTGELFF. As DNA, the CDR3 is TGTGCCAGCAGCCACTTACCGGGACAGGGGACCGGGGAGCTGTTTTTT. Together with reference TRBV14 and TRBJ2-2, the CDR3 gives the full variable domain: EAGVTQFPSHSVIEKGQTVTLRCDPISGHDNLYWYRRVMGKEIKFLLHFVKESKQDESGMPNNRFLAERTGGTYSTLKVQPAELEDSGVYFCASSHLPGQGTGELFFGEGSRLTVL.

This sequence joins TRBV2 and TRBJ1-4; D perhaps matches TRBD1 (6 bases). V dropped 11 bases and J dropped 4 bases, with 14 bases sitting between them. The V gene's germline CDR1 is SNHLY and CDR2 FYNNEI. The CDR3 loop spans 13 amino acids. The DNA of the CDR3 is TGTGCCTCAGGGGCCGACTATAATGAAAAACTGTTTTTT. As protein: CASGADYNEKLFF.

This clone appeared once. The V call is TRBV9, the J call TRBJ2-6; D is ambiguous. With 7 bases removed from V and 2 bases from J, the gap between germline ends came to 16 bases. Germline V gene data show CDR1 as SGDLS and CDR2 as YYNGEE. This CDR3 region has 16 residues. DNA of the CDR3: TGTGCCAGCGCTCCTCAGGATGGGCCTGGGGCCAACGTCCTGACTTTC. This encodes CASAPQDGPGANVLTF.

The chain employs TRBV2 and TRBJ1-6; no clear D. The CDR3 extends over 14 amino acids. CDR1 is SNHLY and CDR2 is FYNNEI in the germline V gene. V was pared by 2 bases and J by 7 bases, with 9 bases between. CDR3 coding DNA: TGTGCCAGCAGTGAACGAGACGAGAATTCACCCCTCCACTTT. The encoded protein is CASSERDENSPLHF.

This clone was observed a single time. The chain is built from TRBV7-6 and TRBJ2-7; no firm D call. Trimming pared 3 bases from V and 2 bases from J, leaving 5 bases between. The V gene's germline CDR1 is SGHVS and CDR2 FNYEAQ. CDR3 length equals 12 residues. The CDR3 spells CASSFSPYEQYF. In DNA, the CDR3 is TGTGCCAGCAGCTTTTCTCCCTACGAGCAGTACTTC.

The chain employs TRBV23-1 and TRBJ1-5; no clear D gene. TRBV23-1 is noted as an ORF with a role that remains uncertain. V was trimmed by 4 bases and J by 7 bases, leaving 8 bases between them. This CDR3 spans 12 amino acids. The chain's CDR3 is CASSLGRQPQHF. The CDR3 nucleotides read TGCGCCAGCAGTCTCGGAAGGCAGCCCCAGCATTTT.

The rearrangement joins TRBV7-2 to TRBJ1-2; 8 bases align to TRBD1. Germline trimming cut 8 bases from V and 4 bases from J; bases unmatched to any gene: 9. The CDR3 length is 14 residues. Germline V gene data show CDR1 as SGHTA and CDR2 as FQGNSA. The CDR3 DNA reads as TGTGCCAGCGAAAAAGAGACAGGGGTCTATGGCTACACCTTC. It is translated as CASEKETGVYGYTF.

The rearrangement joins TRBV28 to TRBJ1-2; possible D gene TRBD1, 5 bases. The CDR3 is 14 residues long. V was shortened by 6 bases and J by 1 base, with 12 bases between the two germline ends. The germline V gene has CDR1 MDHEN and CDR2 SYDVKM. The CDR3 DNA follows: TGTGCCAGCAGGGCCGGGACGGATAACTATGGCTACACCTTC. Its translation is CASRAGTDNYGYTF.

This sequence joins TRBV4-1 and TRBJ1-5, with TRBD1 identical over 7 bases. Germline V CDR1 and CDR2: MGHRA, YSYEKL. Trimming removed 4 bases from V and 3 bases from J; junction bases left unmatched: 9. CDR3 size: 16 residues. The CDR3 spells CASSPQGGGPNQPQHF. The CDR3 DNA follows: TGCGCCAGCAGCCCACAGGGAGGGGGCCCCAATCAGCCCCAGCATTTT.

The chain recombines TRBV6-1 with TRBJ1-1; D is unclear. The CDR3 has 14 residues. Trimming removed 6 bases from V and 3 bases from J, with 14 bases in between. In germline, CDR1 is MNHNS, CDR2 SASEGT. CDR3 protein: CASRESAAYTEAFF. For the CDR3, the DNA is TGTGCCAGCAGAGAGTCAGCCGCTTACACTGAAGCTTTCTTT.

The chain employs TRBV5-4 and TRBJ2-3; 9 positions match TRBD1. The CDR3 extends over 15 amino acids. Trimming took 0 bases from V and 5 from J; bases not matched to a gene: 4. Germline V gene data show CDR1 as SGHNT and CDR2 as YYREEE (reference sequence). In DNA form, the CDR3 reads TGTGCCAGCAGCTTGGACAGGGGGCATGGAGATACGCAGTATTTT. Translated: CASSLDRGHGDTQYF.

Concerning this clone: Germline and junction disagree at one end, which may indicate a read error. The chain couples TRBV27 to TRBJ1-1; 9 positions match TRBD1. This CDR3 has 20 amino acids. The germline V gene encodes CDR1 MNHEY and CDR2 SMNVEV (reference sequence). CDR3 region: CASSLSPLQGASVSRTEAFF. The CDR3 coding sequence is TGTGCCAGCAGTCTATCCCCTCTACAGGGGGCGTCTGTATCGCGGACTGAAGCTTTCTTT.

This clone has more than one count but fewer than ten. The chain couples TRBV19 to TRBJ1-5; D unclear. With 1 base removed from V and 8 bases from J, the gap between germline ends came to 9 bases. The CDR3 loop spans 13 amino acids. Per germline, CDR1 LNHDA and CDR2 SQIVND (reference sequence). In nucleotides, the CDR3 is TGTGCCAGTAGTATAGCACCCTGGAAGCCCCAGCATTTT. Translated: CASSIAPWKPQHF.

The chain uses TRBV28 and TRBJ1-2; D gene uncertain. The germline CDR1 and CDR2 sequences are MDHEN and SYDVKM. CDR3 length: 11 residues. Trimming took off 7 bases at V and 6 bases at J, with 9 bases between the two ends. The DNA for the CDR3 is TGTGCCAGCACCACTGACGATGGCTACACCTTC. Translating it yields CASTTDDGYTF.

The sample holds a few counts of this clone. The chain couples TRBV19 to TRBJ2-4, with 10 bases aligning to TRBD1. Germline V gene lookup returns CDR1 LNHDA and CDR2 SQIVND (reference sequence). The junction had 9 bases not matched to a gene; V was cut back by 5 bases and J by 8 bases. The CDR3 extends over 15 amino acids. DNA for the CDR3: TGTGCCAGTAGTCTGACCGGGACAGGGGTCGACATTCAGTACTTC. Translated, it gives CASSLTGTGVDIQYF.

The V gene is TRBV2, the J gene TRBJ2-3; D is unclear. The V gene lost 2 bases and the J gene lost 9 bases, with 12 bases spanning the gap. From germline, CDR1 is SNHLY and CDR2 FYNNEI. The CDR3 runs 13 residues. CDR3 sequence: CASSESDGSTQYF. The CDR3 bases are TGTGCCAGCAGTGAATCCGACGGGTCGACGCAGTATTTT.

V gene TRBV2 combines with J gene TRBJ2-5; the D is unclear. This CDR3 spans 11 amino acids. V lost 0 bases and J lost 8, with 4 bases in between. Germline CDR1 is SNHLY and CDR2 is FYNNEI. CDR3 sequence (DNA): TGTGCCAGCAGTGAAGCGCTAACCCAGTACTTC. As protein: CASSEALTQYF. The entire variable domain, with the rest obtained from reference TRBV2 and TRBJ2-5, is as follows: EPEVTQTPSHQVTQMGQEVILRCVPISNHLYFYWYRQILGQKVEFLVSFYNNEISEKSEIFDDQFSVERPDGSNFTLKIRSTKLEDSAMYFCASSEALTQYFGPGTRLLVL.

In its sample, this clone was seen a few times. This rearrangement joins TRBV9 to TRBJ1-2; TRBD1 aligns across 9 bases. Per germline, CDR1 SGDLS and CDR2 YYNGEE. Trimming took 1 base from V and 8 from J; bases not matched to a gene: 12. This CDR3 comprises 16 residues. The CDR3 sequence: CASSVSPKGQGEGYTF. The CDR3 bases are TGTGCCAGCAGCGTATCACCCAAGGGACAGGGTGAGGGCTACACCTTC.

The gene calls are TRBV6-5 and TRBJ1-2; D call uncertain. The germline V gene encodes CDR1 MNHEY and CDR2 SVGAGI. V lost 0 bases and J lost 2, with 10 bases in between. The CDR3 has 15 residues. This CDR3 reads CASSYSVGRNYGYTF. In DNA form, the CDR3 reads TGTGCCAGCAGTTACTCGGTAGGGAGAAACTATGGCTACACCTTC.

CDR3: CASSPGLAGNSYEQYF. CDR3 nucleotides: TGTGCCAGCAGCCCCGGACTAGCGGGAAACTCCTACGAGCAGTACTTC. This chain joins TRBV6-6 and TRBJ2-7, with 12 nucleotides matching TRBD2. Germline CDR1 and CDR2: MNHNY and SVGAGI (reference sequence). J gave up 0 bases and V 6 bases, and 6 bases lay outside the gene matches. The CDR3 extends over 16 amino acids.

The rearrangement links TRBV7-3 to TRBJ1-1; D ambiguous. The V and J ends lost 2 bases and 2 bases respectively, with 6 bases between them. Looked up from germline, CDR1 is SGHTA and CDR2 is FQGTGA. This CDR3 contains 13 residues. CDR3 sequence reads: CASSLLYNTEAFF. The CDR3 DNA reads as TGTGCCAGCAGCTTACTATATAACACTGAAGCTTTCTTT.

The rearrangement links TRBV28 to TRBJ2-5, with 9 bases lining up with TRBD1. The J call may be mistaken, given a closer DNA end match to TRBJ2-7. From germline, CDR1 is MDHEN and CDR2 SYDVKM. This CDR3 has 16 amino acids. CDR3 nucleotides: TGTGCCAGCAGGCCCGAGCGGACAGGGGATCGCTACGAGCAGTACTTC. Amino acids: CASRPERTGDRYEQYF.

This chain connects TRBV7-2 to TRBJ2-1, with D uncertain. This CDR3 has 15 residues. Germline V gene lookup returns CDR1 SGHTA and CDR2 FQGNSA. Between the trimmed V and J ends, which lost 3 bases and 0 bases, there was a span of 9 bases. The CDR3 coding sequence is TGTGCCAGCAGCTTGGGCTTAAGCTCCTACAATGAGCAGTTCTTC. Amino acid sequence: CASSLGLSSYNEQFF.